What follows describes a single T cell receptor beta chain. The antigen is unknown. This CDR3 is also generated by other DNA sequences in the sample. The CDR3 contains 13 residues. The V gene lost 3 bases and the J gene lost 3 bases, with 8 bases spanning the gap. Germline CDR1 SNHLY, CDR2 FYNNEI. The data are from a study of shared clonotypes between healthy human individuals. Study-level points and caveats: Non-shared clonotypes were found to have lower generation probabilities than the clonotypes that were shared by all four of the sorted-subset donors.

Some clones are missing from TCRdb's copy, which holds only in-frame ones; the method was immunoSEQ multiplex PCR. The sample contains 300,000 or so clones, 74% of which appear only once. Sequencing used memory CD4+ T cells sorted from blood. Documented subset: CD45RA-negative fraction. The TCR sequence derives from a man aged 25-40 years in good health. The rearrangement joins TRBV2 to TRBJ1-2, with a weak D call TRBD1 (5 bases). The CDR3: CASSEGQDYGYTF. The CDR3 DNA is TGTGCCAGCAGTGAGGGGCAGGACTATGGCTACACCTTC.